These T cell receptor beta chains were read from a single sample in a study of beta chain features in type 1 diabetes. The table came from immunoSEQ multiplex PCR; TCRdb's copy has only in-frame clones and leaves some out. The table includes around 250,000 clones, 14% detected once. Sequenced material: naive CD4+ T cells from blood. The receptors were gathered from a man under 40 with type 1 diabetes. Both conserved end residues are part of each CDR3. A D gene is named only where the DNA matches it firmly. Size values are once, few and many counts, or a class for expanded clones, and some rows have none.

v_gene,abundance,d_gene,len,j_gene,CDR3nt,CDR3aa
TRBV7-9,-,TRBD2,16,TRBJ2-1,TGTGCCAGCAGCCACACGGGGACTAGCGGGAGGAGTGAGCAGTTCTTC,CASSHTGTSGRSEQFF
TRBV13,few,-,14,TRBJ2-7,TGTGCCAGCAGCTTGCATCCCACAGGTTACGAGCAGTACTTC,CASSLHPTGYEQYF
TRBV7-3,few,TRBD1,15,TRBJ1-2,TGTGCCAGCAGCTTGACAGGGGGGGAAAACTATGGCTACACCTTC,CASSLTGGENYGYTF
TRBV18,-,-,16,TRBJ2-3,TGTGCCAGCTCACCACCGAGGGCGGGGAGCACAGATACGCAGTATTTT,CASSPPRAGSTDTQYF
TRBV9,once,-,16,TRBJ2-3,TGTGCCAGCAGCGGAACCGGGACTCCCTCACCAGATACGCAGTATTTT,CASSGTGTPSPDTQYF
TRBV10-3,few,TRBD2,19,TRBJ2-1,TGTGCCATCAGTGGAGGAGGCGGGGGATCTGCTAGCTCCTACAATGAGCAGTTCTTC,CAISGGGGGSASSYNEQFF
TRBV25-1,few,-,13,TRBJ2-5,TGTGCCAGCAGTGTCCGTTACCAAGAGACCCAGTACTTC,CASSVRYQETQYF
TRBV28,-,TRBD1,16,TRBJ2-1,TGTGCCAGCAGCCTTGGAGGGACAGGGAAAGGAGGAGAGCAGTTCTTC,CASSLGGTGKGGEQFF
TRBV7-9,few,-,14,TRBJ1-1,TGTGCCAGCACACCCTGGAGGGTGAACACTGAAGCTTTCTTT,CASTPWRVNTEAFF
TRBV6-6,-,-,15,TRBJ1-5,TGTGCCAGCAGTCCGACAGGTTTACGCAATCAGCCCCAGCATTTT,CASSPTGLRNQPQHF
TRBV5-1,few,-,16,TRBJ2-7,TGCGCCAGCAGCTTGGTATTGGGCGACGGCACCTACGAGCAGTACTTC,CASSLVLGDGTYEQYF
TRBV6-5,-,TRBD1,16,TRBJ2-3,TGTGCCAGCAGTTACGGGACAGGGGACCCCACAGATACGCAGTATTTT,CASSYGTGDPTDTQYF
TRBV15,-,TRBD1,17,TRBJ2-6,TGTGCCACCACCACAGGGGGCGCCTACTCTGGGGCCAACGTCCTGACTTTC,CATTTGGAYSGANVLTF